The next 17 T cell receptor beta chains were all read from a single sample in a study of blood T cell repertoires in COVID-19. Clones were read by immunoSEQ multiplex PCR, and TCRdb kept only the in-frame ones, dropping some. Here the sample spans a few hundred thousand clones, 75% to 90% being singletons. The sample comprised PBMCs or T cells enriched from blood (not recorded which). These receptor sequences come from a man between 25 and 39 years old who had recovered from COVID-19.

The chain is built from TRBV7-2 and TRBJ2-1; a possible D gene is TRBD2 (5 bases). Trimming stripped 2 bases from V and 0 bases from J, with 11 bases between. The CDR3 runs to 16 residues. The germline V gene encodes CDR1 SGHTA and CDR2 FQGNSA. CDR3 sequence (DNA): TGTGCCAGCAGCTTAAATGCGGGTAGCTCCTACAATGAGCAGTTCTTC. Its translation: CASSLNAGSSYNEQFF.

This clone was counted a few times. The chain employs TRBV5-1 and TRBJ2-7; TRBD1 matches at 10 bases. Trimming at V came to 3 bases and at J to 7 bases, leaving 1 base not matched to a gene. Germline lookup yields CDR1 SGHRS and CDR2 YFSETQ. The CDR3 totals 12 residues. The CDR3 sequence: CASSWDRGEQYF. In DNA, the CDR3 is TGCGCCAGCAGCTGGGACAGGGGAGAGCAGTACTTC. The full variable domain, its missing parts supplied by reference TRBV5-1 and TRBJ2-7, is KAGVTQTPRYLIKTRGQQVTLSCSPISGHRSVSWYQQTPGQGLQFLFEYFSETQRNKGNFPGRFSGRQFSNSRSEMNVSTLELGDSALYLCASSWDRGEQYFGPGTRLTVT.

The V call is TRBV9, the J call TRBJ1-1, with 9 positions matching TRBD1. This CDR3 is 16 amino acids long. The germline V gene has CDR1 SGDLS and CDR2 YYNGEE. The trim removed 5 bases at V and 1 base at J, leaving 9 bases unmatched. The CDR3 protein is CASRDTGGLGNTEAFF. CDR3 in DNA: TGTGCCAGCAGAGATACAGGGGGCTTGGGGAACACTGAAGCTTTCTTT.

In this sample, this clone turned up once. This sequence joins TRBV7-9 and TRBJ2-7; a possible D gene is TRBD2 (6 bases). Looked up from germline, CDR1 is SEHNR and CDR2 is FQNEAQ (reference sequence). V lost 2 bases and J 7 bases, leaving 15 bases between the germline ends. The CDR3 sequence is 14 residues long. CDR3: CASSLLGGTGEQYF. CDR3 bases: TGTGCCAGCAGCTTATTGGGGGGTACGGGTGAGCAGTACTTC.

The chain carries TRBV5-6 and TRBJ1-2; TRBD1 matches 7 bases. The ends lost 1 base at V and 7 bases at J; junction bases unmatched: 7. The CDR3 has 14 amino acids. Germline values: CDR1 SGHDT, CDR2 YYEEEE. The CDR3 loop reads CASSLLSAGGGYTF. For the CDR3, the DNA is TGTGCCAGCAGCTTGTTATCGGCAGGGGGTGGCTACACCTTC. Together with reference TRBV5-6 and TRBJ1-2, the CDR3 gives the full variable domain: DAGVTQSPTHLIKTRGQQVTLRCSPKSGHDTVSWYQQALGQGPQFIFQYYEEEERQRGNFPDRFSGHQFPNYSSELNVNALLLGDSALYLCASSLLSAGGGYTFGSGTRLTVV.

This chain links TRBV5-1 with TRBJ1-1; D may be TRBD1 (6 bases). V lost 5 bases to trimming and J lost 1 base, with 12 bases between them. CDR1 and CDR2 (germline): SGHRS, YFSETQ. CDR3 size: 14 residues. The CDR3 DNA reads TGCGCCAGCAGTCACCAAGGGGGGAACACTGAAGCTTTCTTT. This codes for CASSHQGGNTEAFF.

The V and J genes are TRBV19 and TRBJ2-1, with D maybe TRBD2 (5 bases). Trimming shortened V by 1 base and J by 0 bases, and 7 bases separated the two germline ends. From germline, CDR1 is LNHDA and CDR2 SQIVND (reference sequence). The CDR3 is 15 amino acids. The CDR3 loop is CASSIAGTSYNEQFF. CDR3 nucleotides: TGTGCCAGTAGTATAGCGGGAACCTCCTACAATGAGCAGTTCTTC. The full variable domain, with the rest looked up from reference TRBV19 and TRBJ2-1, is DGGITQSPKYLFRKEGQNVTLSCEQNLNHDAMYWYRQDPGQGLRLIYYSQIVNDFQKGDIAEGYSVSREKKESFPLTVTSAQKNPTAFYLCASSIAGTSYNEQFFGPGTRLTVL.

Concerning this clone: Other DNA sequences in this sample translate to the same CDR3. This chain joins TRBV5-4 and TRBJ2-1; the match to TRBD2 covers 10 bases. Trimming at V came to 4 bases and at J to 4 bases, leaving 5 bases not matched to a gene. The CDR3 spans 15 residues. Germline-derived CDR1 and CDR2 are SGHNT and YYREEE (reference sequence). The CDR3 sequence is CASSTLAGSYNEQFF. The CDR3 bases are TGTGCCAGCAGCACACTAGCGGGAAGTTACAATGAGCAGTTCTTC.

The CDR3 bases are TGCGCCAGCAGCGGGGGACAGCGGACTACCAATGAGCAGTTCTTC. It encodes CASSGGQRTTNEQFF. The chain is built from TRBV5-1 and TRBJ2-1; possibly TRBD1 for D (7 bases). This CDR3 is built from 15 residues. With 4 bases removed from V and 6 bases from J, the gap between germline ends came to 17 bases. Germline V gene sequence: CDR1 SGHRS, CDR2 YFSETQ. Full variable domain (remainder filled in from reference TRBV5-1 and TRBJ2-1): KAGVTQTPRYLIKTRGQQVTLSCSPISGHRSVSWYQQTPGQGLQFLFEYFSETQRNKGNFPGRFSGRQFSNSRSEMNVSTLELGDSALYLCASSGGQRTTNEQFFGPGTRLTVL.

This clone was detected only a few times. The chain uses TRBV7-9 and TRBJ1-1; D perhaps matches TRBD1 (5 bases). V was shortened by 4 bases and J by 1 base, with 7 bases between the two germline ends. CDR1 and CDR2 from the germline V gene are SEHNR and FQNEAQ (reference sequence). The CDR3 is 13 amino acids. CDR3 loop: CASSSRENTEAFF. The CDR3 nucleotides read TGTGCCAGCAGCTCCAGGGAGAACACTGAAGCTTTCTTT.

This clone was found once. The chain is built from TRBV4-1 and TRBJ1-2; D remains unclear. The length of the CDR3 is 15 residues. Trimming took 2 bases from V and 8 from J, leaving 18 bases between them. Germline V gene sequence: CDR1 MGHRA, CDR2 YSYEKL. CDR3 coding DNA: TGCGCCAGCAGCCAACCACGACAAGCCCGTCACGGCTACACCTTC. Translating gives CASSQPRQARHGYTF.

V and J are TRBV29-1 and TRBJ1-2, with 11 nucleotides matching TRBD1. Germline lookup yields CDR1 SQVTM and CDR2 ANQGSEA. The junction had 4 bases not matched to a gene; V was cut back by 7 bases and J by 3 bases. The CDR3 consists of 13 residues. This CDR3 is CSAGQGADYGYTF. CDR3 bases: TGCAGCGCCGGACAGGGGGCGGACTATGGCTACACCTTC.

CDR3 loop: CASSIDDSGAVEQYF. The CDR3 nucleotides read TGTGCCAGTAGTATAGATGACTCGGGAGCCGTCGAGCAGTACTTC. This chain uses TRBV19 with TRBJ2-7; a possible D gene is TRBD2 (6 bases). Deletions cut 0 bases from V and 6 bases from J, with 15 bases between. This CDR3 comprises 15 residues. CDR1 LNHDA and CDR2 SQIVND come from the germline V gene (reference sequence). Variable domain in full (rest from reference TRBV19 and TRBJ2-7): DGGITQSPKYLFRKEGQNVTLSCEQNLNHDAMYWYRQDPGQGLRLIYYSQIVNDFQKGDIAEGYSVSREKKESFPLTVTSAQKNPTAFYLCASSIDDSGAVEQYFGPGTRLTVT.

The chain couples TRBV7-8 to TRBJ2-7, with 8 bases fitting TRBD2. The J segment lost 0 bases and the V segment lost 5 bases, leaving 15 bases of the junction unmatched. The length of the CDR3 is 18 residues. Looked up from germline, CDR1 is SGHVS and CDR2 is FQNEAQ. The CDR3 DNA follows: TGTGCCAGCAGCCGGTCAGGATTTGGCGGGAGGTTCTCCTACGAGCAGTACTTC. It specifies CASSRSGFGGRFSYEQYF.

This chain joins TRBV7-9 and TRBJ1-2; 9 bases line up with TRBD1. The CDR3 contains 14 residues. After removal of 5 bases from V and 2 bases from J, the junction contained 3 bases not matched to a gene. Germline CDR1 SEHNR, CDR2 FQNEAQ (reference sequence). CDR3 sequence reads: CASSTGTGNYGYTF. The CDR3 coding sequence is TGTGCCAGCAGCACCGGGACAGGGAACTATGGCTACACCTTC.

The chain carries TRBV10-1 and TRBJ2-2; tentative D call: TRBD1 (6 bases). V lost 3 bases, J lost 0 bases, and 8 bases lay in between. This CDR3 has 15 amino acids. The germline gives CDR1 WNHNN, CDR2 SYGVQD (reference sequence). The CDR3 region is CASSEGGANTGELFF. The CDR3, as DNA: TGCGCCAGCAGTGAAGGGGGTGCGAACACCGGGGAGCTGTTTTTT.

The chain employs TRBV24-1 and TRBJ2-1, with D possibly matching TRBD2 (6 bases). Trimming removed 7 bases at V and 10 bases at J, with 22 bases between. Germline assignment: CDR1 KGHDR and CDR2 SFDVKD. This CDR3 has 15 amino acids. Written as DNA, the CDR3 is TGTGCCACCAGGCCCGGGACTGATGTCCCATTGGAGCAGTTCTTC. This encodes CATRPGTDVPLEQFF.